Shown below are 27 T cell receptor beta chains from a single sample sequenced in a study of a mutant IDH1 vaccine in newly diagnosed glioma. Profiling relied on immunoSEQ multiplex PCR, and the TCRdb table lists in-frame clones only, not all of them. Of around 58,000 clones in the sample, around 81% were seen once. As for time point: week 5, during vaccination. Alongside topical imiquimod, each dose of vaccine comprised 300 ug of mutant IDH1 20-mer peptide. No antigen is known for these receptors. This specimen consisted of PBMCs, obtained from a glioma patient whose treatment included an IDH1 peptide vaccine. Receptor source: a man aged 30 to 39 with glioma.

The table lists this clone with a few counts. V is TRBV4-2 and J is TRBJ1-5; the D gene is possibly TRBD1 (6 bases). This CDR3 spans 15 amino acids. Deletions cut 4 bases from V and 7 bases from J, with 17 bases between. Per the germline V gene, CDR1 is LGHNA and CDR2 is YNFKEQ. CDR3 nucleotides: TGTGCCAGCAGCCGCCTGACAGGAGGTGGACAGCCCCAGCATTTT. It yields the protein CASSRLTGGGQPQHF.

This clone was found a few times. V is TRBV6-6 and J is TRBJ1-1, with D perhaps TRBD1 (5 bases). The CDR3 runs 14 residues. Germline assignment: CDR1 MNHNY and CDR2 SVGAGI (reference sequence). V was shortened by 5 bases and J by 12 bases, with 22 bases between the two germline ends. CDR3: CASSPGGRGTDSFF. Written as DNA, the CDR3 is TGTGCCAGCAGTCCCGGGGGAAGGGGAACGGATTCTTTCTTT.

V gene TRBV5-1 combines with J gene TRBJ1-1; a weak D match, TRBD1 (5 bases). Per the germline V gene, CDR1 is SGHRS and CDR2 is YFSETQ. The CDR3 extends over 16 amino acids. V was trimmed by 2 bases and J by 5 bases, leaving 19 bases between them. In DNA, the CDR3 is TGCGCCAGCAGCTTAGAGTCGGGGCCCGGAGGGACTGAAGCTTTCTTT. It yields the protein CASSLESGPGGTEAFF.

The chain is built from TRBV6-5 and TRBJ2-5, with 9 bases identical to TRBD2. There are 14 residues in the CDR3. Per the germline V gene, CDR1 is MNHEY and CDR2 is SVGAGI. With 7 bases clipped from V and 4 bases from J, the junction kept 7 bases outside the gene matches. The CDR3, as DNA: TGTGCCAGCACCTCCCGGCGGGGGGGAGAGACCCAGTACTTC. This gives the protein CASTSRRGGETQYF.

V and J are TRBV11-2 and TRBJ2-3, with 11 bases fitting TRBD2. The length of the CDR3 is 16 residues. V lost 6 bases and J lost 1; bases outside the gene matches: 6. The germline V gene encodes CDR1 SGHAT and CDR2 FQNNGV. The CDR3 sequence is CASRRLGLAGTDTQYF. The CDR3 DNA reads TGTGCCAGCAGACGGTTGGGACTAGCGGGCACAGATACGCAGTATTTT. The complete variable domain, with remaining parts taken from reference TRBV11-2 and TRBJ2-3, reads EAGVAQSPRYKIIEKRQSVAFWCNPISGHATLYWYQQILGQGPKLLIQFQNNGVVDDSQLPKDRFSAERLKGVDSTLKIQPAKLEDSAVYLCASRRLGLAGTDTQYFGPGTRLTVL.

V usage is TRBV6-6 and J usage is TRBJ1-2; 8 bases fit TRBD1. J was trimmed by 9 bases and V by 5 bases; bases with no gene match: 5. CDR1 is MNHNY and CDR2 is SVGAGI in the germline V gene (reference sequence). The length of the CDR3 is 12 residues. The DNA of the CDR3 is TGTGCCAGCAGTCGGGGACAGGAAAGCTACACCTTC. It is translated as CASSRGQESYTF.

Only one count was recorded for this clone. The V and J genes are TRBV7-8 and TRBJ1-2, with D perhaps TRBD1 (5 bases). CDR3 length: 12 amino acids. The germline gives CDR1 SGHVS, CDR2 FQNEAQ. V lost 4 bases and J 7 bases, leaving 10 bases between the germline ends. The CDR3 is CASSSGGIGYTF. As DNA, the CDR3 is TGTGCCAGCAGCTCTGGGGGAATTGGCTACACCTTC.

In this sample, this clone turned up a few times. V is TRBV11-2 and J is TRBJ2-3, with a tentative D call TRBD2 (5 bases). The CDR3 runs 14 residues. Trimming removed 7 bases from V and 6 bases from J, with 17 bases in between. Per germline, CDR1 SGHAT and CDR2 FQNNGV. Here the CDR3 reads CASIRQEERDTQYF. CDR3 bases: TGTGCCAGCATTAGGCAGGAGGAAAGGGATACGCAGTATTTT.

CDR3 nucleotide sequence: TGTGCCAGCAGTTACGCCCCTTCGGGAGAGACCCAGTACTTC. The encoded protein is CASSYAPSGETQYF. The chain links TRBV6-6 to TRBJ2-5; D call uncertain. This CDR3 has 14 amino acids. Germline CDR1 is MNHNY and CDR2 is SVGAGI (reference sequence). Trimming pared 2 bases from V and 4 bases from J, leaving 11 bases between.

This chain connects TRBV6-5 to TRBJ1-4, with D perhaps TRBD1 (6 bases). This CDR3 comprises 13 residues. Per germline, CDR1 MNHEY and CDR2 SVGAGI. Trimming cost V 8 bases and J 8 bases, with 15 bases left between them. CDR3 sequence: CASRARGLEKLFF. CDR3 in DNA: TGTGCCAGCCGGGCCAGGGGACTCGAAAAACTGTTTTTT.

V and J are TRBV2 and TRBJ1-3; D possibly uses TRBD1 or TRBD2 (5 bases each). TRBJ2-2 explains the end of the DNA better; the J call may be wrong. From germline, CDR1 is SNHLY and CDR2 FYNNEI. The CDR3 has 14 residues. CDR3 coding DNA: TGTGCCAGCAGTGCATTTGGGGGAACCGGGGAGCTGTTTTTT. This gives the protein CASSAFGGTGELFF.

The V gene is TRBV7-9, the J gene TRBJ1-1; 7 bases align to TRBD1. Trimming took 3 bases from V and 0 from J; bases not matched to a gene: 1. This CDR3 contains 14 residues. Germline CDR1 SEHNR, CDR2 FQNEAQ (reference sequence). The CDR3 sequence is CASSFQGVNTEAFF. DNA for the CDR3: TGTGCCAGCAGCTTTCAGGGGGTGAACACTGAAGCTTTCTTT.

The chain links TRBV29-1 to TRBJ1-2; 9 bases agree with TRBD1. Germline V gene sequence: CDR1 SQVTM, CDR2 ANQGSEA. This CDR3 has 14 residues. V dropped 6 bases and J dropped 2; count of bases not matched to a gene: 7. CDR3 in DNA: TGCAGCGTCAAAGGACAGGGGACGAACTATGGCTACACCTTC. It yields the protein CSVKGQGTNYGYTF.

The chain combines TRBV7-9 with TRBJ1-1; D is perhaps TRBD1 (5 bases). V lost 6 bases, J lost 0 bases, and 20 bases lay in between. The CDR3 runs 17 residues. The V gene's germline CDR1 is SEHNR and CDR2 FQNEAQ (reference sequence). CDR3 in DNA: TGTGCCAGCAGAGCATTAAGAGGGGAAGGGTTGAACACTGAAGCTTTCTTT. This translates into CASRALRGEGLNTEAFF.

The chain uses TRBV7-2 and TRBJ2-5; no firm D call. Deletions cut 3 bases from V and 5 bases from J, with 13 bases between. Germline V lookup: CDR1 SGHTA, CDR2 FQGNSA. This CDR3 spans 14 amino acids. The DNA for the CDR3 is TGTGCCAGCAGCTTTCGGGCCTCGAGGGAGACCCAGTACTTC. Translating it yields CASSFRASRETQYF. Filled out from reference TRBV7-2 and TRBJ2-5, the complete variable domain reads GAGVSQSPSNKVTEKGKDVELRCDPISGHTALYWYRQSLGQGLEFLIYFQGNSAPDKSGLPSDRFSAERTGGSVSTLTIQRTQQEDSAVYLCASSFRASRETQYFGPGTRLLVL.

This sequence joins TRBV14 and TRBJ2-5; 13 nucleotides agree with TRBD2. TRBJ2-7 explains the end of the DNA better; the J call may be wrong. Germline-derived CDR1 and CDR2 are SGHDN and FVKESK. The CDR3 totals 15 residues. CDR3 amino acids: CASSPRTSGGYEQYF. CDR3 bases: TGTGCCAGCAGCCCTCGGACTAGCGGGGGCTACGAGCAGTACTTC.

The V gene is TRBV15, the J gene TRBJ1-6, with D unresolved. The CDR3 is made up of 17 amino acids. The V and J ends lost 3 bases and 4 bases respectively, with 16 bases between them. CDR1 and CDR2 from the germline V gene are LNHNV and YYDKDF (reference sequence). Here the CDR3 reads CATSSDLKAGYNSPLHF. The CDR3 coding sequence is TGTGCCACCAGCAGCGACCTCAAGGCGGGTTATAATTCACCCCTCCACTTT.

The chain recombines TRBV12-5 with TRBJ1-3; D is ambiguous. Germline CDR1 LGHNT, CDR2 FRNRAP. The CDR3 consists of 14 residues. The V end was cut by 7 bases, the J end by 0 bases, with 10 bases between. CDR3 nucleotide sequence: TGTGCTAGTGCTCAGTGGAGCTCTGGAAACACCATATATTTT. Residues: CASAQWSSGNTIYF. Based on the CDR3 plus reference TRBV12-5 and TRBJ1-3, the full variable domain is DARVTQTPRHKVTEMGQEVTMRCQPILGHNTVFWYRQTMMQGLELLAYFRNRAPLDDSGMPKDRFSAEMPDATLATLKIQPSEPRDSAVYFCASAQWSSGNTIYFGEGSWLTVV.

V usage is TRBV27 and J usage is TRBJ2-6; D not resolved. Germline-derived CDR1 and CDR2 are MNHEY and SMNVEV (reference sequence). The V end was cut by 6 bases, the J end by 1 base, with 19 bases between. CDR3 length: 18 residues. The CDR3, as DNA: TGTGCCAGCAGCCACCTGCAGTTATCCCCTTCTGGGGCCAACGTCCTGACTTTC. It translates to CASSHLQLSPSGANVLTF.

The rearrangement joins TRBV13 to TRBJ2-3; 8 bases map to TRBD2. CDR1 and CDR2 from the germline V gene are PRHDT and FYEKMQ (reference sequence). The V segment lost 2 bases and the J segment 4 bases; nucleotides outside the gene matches: 5. This CDR3 comprises 15 residues. Here the CDR3 reads CASSLNGGAADTQYF. CDR3 sequence (DNA): TGTGCCAGCAGCTTAAACGGGGGGGCCGCAGATACGCAGTATTTT.

J is TRBJ1-2 and V is TRBV7-9; 10 bases match TRBD1. CDR3 length: 16 residues. Germline CDR1 is SEHNR and CDR2 is FQNEAQ (reference sequence). V trimming: 4 bases; J trimming: 4 bases; junction bases outside the gene matches: 9. DNA for the CDR3: TGTGCCAGCAGCTCGTCCCGGGACAGGGGTTTCTATGGCTACACCTTC. The encoded protein is CASSSSRDRGFYGYTF. Based on the CDR3 plus reference TRBV7-9 and TRBJ1-2, the full variable domain is DTGVSQNPRHKITKRGQNVTFRCDPISEHNRLYWYRQTLGQGPEFLTYFQNEAQLEKSRLLSDRFSAERPKGSFSTLEIQRTEQGDSAMYLCASSSSRDRGFYGYTFGSGTRLTVV.

The chain recombines TRBV11-3 with TRBJ2-2; D unresolved. V lost 1 base to trimming and J lost 6 bases, with 9 bases between them. Germline V gives CDR1 SGHNT, CDR2 YENEEA. This CDR3 contains 14 residues. The CDR3 region is CASSLGGSPGELFF. CDR3 nucleotides: TGTGCCAGCAGCTTAGGGGGTTCCCCCGGGGAGCTGTTTTTT. Full variable domain (rest looked up from reference TRBV11-3 and TRBJ2-2): EAGVVQSPRYKIIEKKQPVAFWCNPISGHNTLYWYLQNLGQGPELLIRYENEEAVDDSQLPKDRFSAERLKGVDSTLKIQPAELGDSAVYLCASSLGGSPGELFFGEGSRLTVL.

V is TRBV7-9 and J is TRBJ1-1; 8 nucleotides line up with TRBD1. This CDR3 contains 15 residues. The germline V gene has CDR1 SEHNR and CDR2 FQNEAQ (reference sequence). V was clipped by 5 bases and J by 5 bases; unmatched bases: 10. CDR3 nucleotide sequence: TGTGCCAGCAGCCAAATGCAGGGGGCGTATACTGAAGCTTTCTTT. As protein: CASSQMQGAYTEAFF. Combining the CDR3 with reference TRBV7-9 and TRBJ1-1 gives the whole variable domain DTGVSQNPRHKITKRGQNVTFRCDPISEHNRLYWYRQTLGQGPEFLTYFQNEAQLEKSRLLSDRFSAERPKGSFSTLEIQRTEQGDSAMYLCASSQMQGAYTEAFFGQGTRLTVV.

This chain uses TRBV19 with TRBJ1-5; a possible D gene is TRBD1 (5 bases). The germline V gene encodes CDR1 LNHDA and CDR2 SQIVND (reference sequence). The length of the CDR3 is 15 residues. The germline V and J ends were trimmed by 4 bases and 4 bases, with 14 bases remaining between them. CDR3 nucleotides: TGTGCCAGTAGTACCCAGACAGTTTTTAATCAGCCCCAGCATTTT. Protein product: CASSTQTVFNQPQHF. The whole variable domain, remainder taken from reference TRBV19 and TRBJ1-5, is DGGITQSPKYLFRKEGQNVTLSCEQNLNHDAMYWYRQDPGQGLRLIYYSQIVNDFQKGDIAEGYSVSREKKESFPLTVTSAQKNPTAFYLCASSTQTVFNQPQHFGDGTRLSIL.

The rearrangement uses TRBV30 and TRBJ1-5; no clear D gene. This CDR3 is built from 13 residues. The germline V and J ends were trimmed by 5 bases and 0 bases, with 8 bases remaining between them. Per germline, CDR1 GTSNPN and CDR2 SVGIG (reference sequence). The DNA for the CDR3 is TGTGCCTGGGGGTTGGATAGCAATCAGCCCCAGCATTTT. It encodes CAWGLDSNQPQHF.

This clone showed up just a few times. The chain links TRBV7-6 to TRBJ2-3, with a tentative D call TRBD1 (5 bases). Germline V lookup: CDR1 SGHVS, CDR2 FNYEAQ. The CDR3 spans 13 residues. Between the trimmed V and J ends, which lost 3 bases and 6 bases, there was a span of 10 bases. CDR3 sequence (DNA): TGTGCCAGCAGCTTGGGGCCCTTGGATACGCAGTATTTT. Its protein product is CASSLGPLDTQYF.

The genes are TRBV19 and TRBJ1-3; unclear D gene. The V and J ends lost 4 bases and 4 bases respectively, with 11 bases between them. CDR1 and CDR2 from the germline V gene are LNHDA and SQIVND (reference sequence). The CDR3 totals 14 residues. The chain's CDR3 is CASSRPAGGNTIYF. CDR3 bases: TGTGCCAGTAGTAGGCCAGCTGGAGGAAACACCATATATTTT.